Following are 13 T cell receptor beta chains from one sample sequenced in a study of shared clonotypes between healthy human individuals. Clones were sequenced by immunoSEQ multiplex PCR, and TCRdb holds only the in-frame ones, with some missing. The table records approximately 250,000 clones, approximately 65% of them present only once. The source material was memory CD4+ T cells sorted from blood. Described subset: CD45RA-negative fraction. These receptors originate from a man between 25 and 39 years old in good health.

This clone was seen a handful of times. The gene calls are TRBV6-1 and TRBJ2-7; TRBD2 matches at 12 bases. Germline V gene sequence: CDR1 MNHNS, CDR2 SASEGT. CDR3 length equals 15 residues. V shed 8 bases and J 6 bases; nucleotides not matched to a gene: 11. This CDR3 reads CASVNQPGLAGEQYF. CDR3 bases: TGTGCCAGCGTCAACCAACCGGGACTAGCGGGCGAGCAGTACTTC.

This sequence joins TRBV10-2 and TRBJ2-1; 7 positions match TRBD1. The junction had 9 bases not matched to a gene; V was cut back by 0 bases and J by 4 bases. The CDR3 has 17 residues. CDR1 is WSHSY and CDR2 is SAAADI in the germline V gene. As DNA, the CDR3 is TGCGCCAGCAGTGAGTCTCTGCCGGGACAGCTATACAATGAGCAGTTCTTC. This sequence encodes CASSESLPGQLYNEQFF.

This clone is a singleton in its sample. This rearrangement joins TRBV11-2 to TRBJ2-1; D is perhaps TRBD1 (6 bases). Germline V CDR1 and CDR2: SGHAT, FQNNGV. The length of the CDR3 is 16 residues. V gave up 5 bases and J gave up 6 bases, with 20 bases separating them. CDR3 region: CASSTPGQDILNEQFF. CDR3 bases: TGTGCCAGCAGCACGCCGGGACAAGATATACTCAATGAGCAGTTCTTC.

This clone has only a few counts. V usage is TRBV7-8 and J usage is TRBJ2-7; 7 bases are shared with TRBD2. Germline V CDR1 and CDR2: SGHVS, FQNEAQ. The CDR3 totals 17 residues. After removal of 2 bases from V and 4 bases from J, the junction contained 14 bases not matched to a gene. The CDR3 bases are TGTGCCAGCAGCTTATATCTCTGGGGGGAGGGTACTTACGAGCAGTACTTC. The encoded protein is CASSLYLWGEGTYEQYF.

In DNA form, the CDR3 reads TGTGCCAGCTCATCGCGGAAGCAGGACAGTGGGGAGACCCAGTACTTC. Its translation is CASSSRKQDSGETQYF. The rearrangement links TRBV18 to TRBJ2-5; D might be TRBD1 (6 bases). The CDR3 runs to 16 residues. The germline V gene encodes CDR1 KGHSH and CDR2 LQKENI. V was clipped by 5 bases and J by 5 bases, with 21 bases between them.

The genes are TRBV19 and TRBJ1-2, with TRBD1 matching 10 bases. CDR1 and CDR2 from the germline V gene are LNHDA and SQIVND (reference sequence). V gave up 6 bases and J gave up 7 bases; unmatched junction bases: 11. The CDR3 has 15 amino acids. This CDR3 is CASSYSWDRGVGYTF. CDR3 nucleotide sequence: TGTGCCAGTAGCTACTCCTGGGACAGGGGCGTTGGCTACACCTTC.

The V and J genes are TRBV18 and TRBJ1-1; D gene uncertain. The length of the CDR3 is 13 residues. The V end was cut by 3 bases, the J end by 1 base, with 6 bases between. Germline V lookup: CDR1 KGHSH, CDR2 LQKENI. CDR3 amino acids: CASSPASNTEAFF. CDR3 coding DNA: TGTGCCAGCTCACCGGCCTCGAACACTGAAGCTTTCTTT.

This clone occurred many times. This sequence joins TRBV30 and TRBJ2-1, with TRBD1 matching over 7 bases. The V gene end was trimmed by 5 bases and the J gene end by 5 bases; junction bases not matched to a gene: 6. The germline V gene encodes CDR1 GTSNPN and CDR2 SVGIG (reference sequence). CDR3 length: 13 residues. CDR3 in amino acids: CAWGTGADNEQFF. CDR3 nucleotides: TGTGCCTGGGGCACAGGGGCCGACAATGAGCAGTTCTTC.

The V and J genes are TRBV25-1 and TRBJ2-3; D is perhaps TRBD1 (6 bases). Trimming shortened V by 7 bases and J by 3 bases, and 11 bases separated the two germline ends. Germline values: CDR1 MGHDK, CDR2 SYGVNS. This CDR3 contains 13 residues. In DNA, the CDR3 is TGTGCCAGCATAAACAGGGCTACAGATACGCAGTATTTT. As protein: CASINRATDTQYF.

This chain links TRBV27 with TRBJ1-1, with TRBD1 matching 7 bases. The junction had 9 bases not matched to a gene; V was cut back by 5 bases and J by 3 bases. There are 15 residues in the CDR3. CDR1 MNHEY and CDR2 SMNVEV come from the germline V gene (reference sequence). CDR3 nucleotides: TGTGCCAGCAGTAATAAGGGGGCCAGGGACACTGAAGCTTTCTTT. Translation gives CASSNKGARDTEAFF.

The sample holds one count of this clone. The V call is TRBV2, the J call TRBJ1-4, with unresolved D. V gave up 1 base and J gave up 8 bases, with 11 bases separating them. In germline, CDR1 is SNHLY, CDR2 FYNNEI. This CDR3 has 14 amino acids. CDR3 sequence (DNA): TGTGCCAGCAGTGAAGAGTGGGAGGGCGAAAAACTGTTTTTT. Protein product: CASSEEWEGEKLFF.

The DNA of the CDR3 is TGCGCCAGCAGCCCCATCCCCCTAGCGGGATCAGGCGAGCAGTACTTC. Translated: CASSPIPLAGSGEQYF. The chain recombines TRBV5-1 with TRBJ2-7; TRBD2 matches 9 bases. Germline values: CDR1 SGHRS, CDR2 YFSETQ. The CDR3 is made up of 16 amino acids. The ends lost 4 bases at V and 6 bases at J; junction bases unmatched: 14.

The gene calls are TRBV28 and TRBJ2-7; D call uncertain. This CDR3 has 16 residues. V lost 7 bases and J lost 0, with 19 bases in between. CDR1 MDHEN and CDR2 SYDVKM come from the germline V gene. The CDR3 spells CASTDPSYGSSYEQYF. The CDR3 DNA sequence: TGTGCCAGCACCGACCCCTCCTACGGAAGCTCCTACGAGCAGTACTTC.